The TCR beta chain described here comes from a study of memory CD4+ T cells and cytomegalovirus serostatus. The study, taken as a whole, reports: Suggested: most of the CMV-linked TCR signature lies in CD4+ memory cells.

Single viable CD3+CD4+CD8-CD45RO+ cells were sorted as the memory CD4+ T cells. The table came from immunoSEQ multiplex PCR; TCRdb's copy has only in-frame clones and leaves some out. Among 56,000 or so clones, 80% were seen once, and the ten largest hold around 0.51%. Comments on this clone: Its antigen is undetermined.

This CDR3 is built from 13 residues. V lost 2 bases and J 10 bases, leaving 14 bases between the germline ends. Germline V CDR1 and CDR2: SGHAT, FQNNGV. The sample was memory CD4+ T cells from blood. The V call is TRBV11-2, the J call TRBJ1-1; D is possibly TRBD1 (5 bases). The source of this sequence is an adult in good health and CMV-seronegative. Some clones in this sample may be carry-over from other donors' samples. The CDR3 nucleotides are TGTGCCAGCAGCTTACCCCAGGGTAGGCGAGCTTTCTTT. It is translated as CASSLPQGRRAFF.